A selection of T cell receptor beta chains follows, all from one sample in a study of shared clonotypes between healthy human individuals. Sequencing used immunoSEQ multiplex PCR; TCRdb keeps in-frame clones, though not all of them. Of over a million clones listed, around three quarters are singletons. The sequencing sample was made of memory CD4+ T cells from PBMCs. These receptors all come from a man aged 18 to 30 in good health. Some clones in this sample may be carry-over from other donors' samples. CDR3s include the opening cysteine and the closing phenylalanine or tryptophan.

TRBJ2-1 TRBV7-9 CASSLDRGLARINEQFF
TRBJ2-3 TRBV28 CASSPGQGAWSTDTQYF
TRBJ1-1 TRBV28 CASMNTEAFF
TRBJ1-1 TRBV9 CASSVARDTEAFF
TRBJ1-1 TRBV10-3 CAITPSGNTEAFF
TRBJ2-2 TRBV19 CASSWGGELFF
TRBJ2-1 TRBV5-1 CASSLLAGGHNEQFF
TRBJ1-5 TRBV28 CASSFGGGAGQPQHF
TRBJ1-5 TRBV10-3 CAISNDGGQPQHF
TRBJ2-5 TRBV5-6 CASSRGQGETQYF
TRBJ2-3 TRBV18 CASSPLGGGGPSTDTQYF
TRBJ2-2 TRBV4-3 CASSPGTGTGELFF
TRBJ1-4 TRBV11-2 CASSLMARNEKLFF
TRBJ1-2 TRBV4-2 CASSPGQGDYGYTF
TRBJ2-2 TRBV11-1 CASGGAGELFF
TRBJ1-5 TRBV5-1 CASSLSPGSNQPQHF
TRBJ1-1 TRBV30 CAWGGQINTEAFF
TRBJ1-1 TRBV7-8 CASSSGMNTEAFF
TRBJ2-1 TRBV11-2 CASSFLGAVSNEQFF
. TRBV15 CATSLQMRGPPYEQYF
TRBJ2-3 TRBV10-3 CAISEREGRTDTQYF
TRBJ2-7 TRBV5-1 CASSLGPAGAKYEQYF
TRBJ1-5 TRBV5-4 CASSFGGSQPQHF
TRBJ1-6 TRBV5-1 CASSVSRETDSPLHF
TRBJ1-3 TRBV6-1 CAISVGGGNTIYF
TRBJ2-3 TRBV27 CASRVVVSDTQYF
TRBJ2-5 TRBV15 CATSRAPGETQYF
TRBJ2-1 TRBV28 CASSLGGSVSNEQFF
TRBJ2-3 TRBV10-3 CAISAPGQGVSDTQYF
TRBJ1-1 TRBV28 CASSGQIEAFF
TRBJ2-1 TRBV29-1 CSVRNQGGNEQFF
TRBJ1-2 TRBV28 CASSSSGEGNYGYTF
TRBJ2-7 TRBV4-2 CASSQNRGVSYEQYF
TRBJ2-1 TRBV7-2 CASSRGRVYNEQFF
TRBJ2-4 TRBV4-2 CASSQEGAIAKNIQYF
TRBJ1-2 TRBV2 CASSQSGGNYGYTF
TRBJ2-1 TRBV28 CATLRGSLYNEQFF
TRBJ1-2 TRBV6-5 CASSSPRAPPYGYTF
TRBJ2-3 TRBV5-1 CASSLAEGAGGRDTQYF
TRBJ1-4 TRBV5-5 CASSLQHPTNEKLFF
TRBJ2-3 TRBV5-4 CASSPTEVFSTDTQYF
TRBJ2-2 TRBV7-3 CASSQLGTGNTGELFF